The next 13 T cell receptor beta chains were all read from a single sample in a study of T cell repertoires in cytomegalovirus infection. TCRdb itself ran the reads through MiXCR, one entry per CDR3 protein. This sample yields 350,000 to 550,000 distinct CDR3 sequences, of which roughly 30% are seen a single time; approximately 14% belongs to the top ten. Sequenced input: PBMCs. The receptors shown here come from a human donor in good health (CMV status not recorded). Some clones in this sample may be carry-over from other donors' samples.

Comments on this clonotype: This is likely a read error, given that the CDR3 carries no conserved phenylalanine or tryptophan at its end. The CDR3 loop reads CASSRGTAYQETQYL. DNA of the CDR3: TGTGCCAGCAGTAGGGGGACGGCCTACCAAGAGACCCAGTACTTA. This rearrangement joins TRBV7-4 to TRBJ2-5; perhaps TRBD1 as D (6 bases). V dropped 6 bases and J dropped 0 bases, with 14 bases sitting between them. CDR3 length equals 15 residues. The V gene's germline CDR1 is SGHVT and CDR2 SQSDAQ.

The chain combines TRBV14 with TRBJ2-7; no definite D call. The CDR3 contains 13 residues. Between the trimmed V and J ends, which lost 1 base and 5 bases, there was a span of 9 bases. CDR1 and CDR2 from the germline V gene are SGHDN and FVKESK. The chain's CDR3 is CASSQVKQNEQYF. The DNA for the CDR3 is TGTGCCAGCAGCCAAGTAAAACAAAACGAGCAGTACTTC.

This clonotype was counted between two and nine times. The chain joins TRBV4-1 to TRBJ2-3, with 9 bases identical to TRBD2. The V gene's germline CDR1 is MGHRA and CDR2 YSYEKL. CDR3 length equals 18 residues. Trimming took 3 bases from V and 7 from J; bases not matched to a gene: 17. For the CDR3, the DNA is TGCGCCAGCAGCCAGCCATCGGGCGGGGGGGCTTTGGCGCATACGCAGTATTTT. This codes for CASSQPSGGGALAHTQYF.

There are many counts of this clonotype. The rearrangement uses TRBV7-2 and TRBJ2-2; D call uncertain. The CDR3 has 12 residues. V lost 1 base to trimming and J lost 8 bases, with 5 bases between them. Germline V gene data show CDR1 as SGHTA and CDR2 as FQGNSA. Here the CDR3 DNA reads TGTGCCAGCAGCTTAGGCCAGGGGGAGCTGTTTTTT. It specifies CASSLGQGELFF.

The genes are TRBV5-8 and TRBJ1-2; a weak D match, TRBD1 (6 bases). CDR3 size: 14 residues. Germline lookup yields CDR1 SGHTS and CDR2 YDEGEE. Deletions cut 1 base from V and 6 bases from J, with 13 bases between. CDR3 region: CASSLKGQLDGYTF. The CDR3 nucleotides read TGTGCCAGCAGCTTGAAAGGACAGCTCGATGGCTACACCTTC.

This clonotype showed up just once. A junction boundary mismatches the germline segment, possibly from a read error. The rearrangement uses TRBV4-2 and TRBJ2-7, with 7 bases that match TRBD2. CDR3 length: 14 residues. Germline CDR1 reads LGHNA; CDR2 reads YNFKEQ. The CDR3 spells CSSSPGGEPYEQYF. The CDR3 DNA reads TGTTCCAGCAGCCCTGGGGGGGAACCCTACGAGCAGTACTTC.

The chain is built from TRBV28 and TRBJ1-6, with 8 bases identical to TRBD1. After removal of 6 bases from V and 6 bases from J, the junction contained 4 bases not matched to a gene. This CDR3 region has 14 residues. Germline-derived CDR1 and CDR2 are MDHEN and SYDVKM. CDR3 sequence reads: CASSSGGFNSPLHF. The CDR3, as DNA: TGTGCCAGCAGCTCAGGGGGCTTTAATTCACCCCTCCACTTT.

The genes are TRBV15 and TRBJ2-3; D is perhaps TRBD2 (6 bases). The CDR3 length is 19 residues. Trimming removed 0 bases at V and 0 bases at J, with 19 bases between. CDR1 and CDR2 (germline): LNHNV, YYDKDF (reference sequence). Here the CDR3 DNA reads TGTGCCACCAGCAGAGATTGGAGGGAAGGTTTCACTAGCACAGATACGCAGTATTTT. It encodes CATSRDWREGFTSTDTQYF.

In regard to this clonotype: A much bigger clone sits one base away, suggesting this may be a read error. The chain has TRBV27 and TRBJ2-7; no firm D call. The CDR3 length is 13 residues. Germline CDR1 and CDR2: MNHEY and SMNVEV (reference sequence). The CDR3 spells CSSSYKGPYEQYF. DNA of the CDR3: TGTTCCAGCAGTTATAAGGGCCCCTACGAGCAGTACTTC.

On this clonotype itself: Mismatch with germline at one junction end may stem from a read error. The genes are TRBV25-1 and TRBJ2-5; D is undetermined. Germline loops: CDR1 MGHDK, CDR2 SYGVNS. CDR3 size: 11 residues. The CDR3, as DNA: TGTGCCCGCAGTGAATTGCAGACCCAGTACTTC. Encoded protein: CARSELQTQYF.

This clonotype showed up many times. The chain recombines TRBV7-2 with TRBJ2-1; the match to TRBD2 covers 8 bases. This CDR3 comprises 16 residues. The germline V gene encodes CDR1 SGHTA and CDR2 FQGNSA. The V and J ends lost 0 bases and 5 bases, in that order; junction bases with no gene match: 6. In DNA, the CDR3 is TGTGCCAGCAGCTTAGCCCCGACGGGGGGGCACAATGAGCAGTTCTTC. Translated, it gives CASSLAPTGGHNEQFF.

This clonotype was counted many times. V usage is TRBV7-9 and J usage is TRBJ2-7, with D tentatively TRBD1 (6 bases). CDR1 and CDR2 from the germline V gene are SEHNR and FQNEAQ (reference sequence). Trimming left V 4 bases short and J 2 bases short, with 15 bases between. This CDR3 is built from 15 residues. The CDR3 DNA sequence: TGTGCCAGCAGCTACACAGGGATCCCAGCCTACGAGCAGTACTTC. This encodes CASSYTGIPAYEQYF.

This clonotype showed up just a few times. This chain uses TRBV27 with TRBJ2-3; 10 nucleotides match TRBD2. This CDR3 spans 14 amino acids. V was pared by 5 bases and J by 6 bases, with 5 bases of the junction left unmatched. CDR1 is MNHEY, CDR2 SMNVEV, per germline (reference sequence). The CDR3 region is CASSLAGDADTQYF. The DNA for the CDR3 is TGTGCCAGCAGTCTAGCGGGGGATGCGGATACGCAGTATTTT.